The rows below give T cell receptor beta chains drawn from one sample of a study of identical twins. TCRdb independently ran MiXCR on the 5' RACE reads; one entry per CDR3 protein. The table records around 690,000 distinct CDR3 sequences, 21% of them present only once. In addition, the sample was reused for a study of T cells expressing NK-cell markers.

The sequencing input was PBMCs. These receptors all stem from a woman under 30 in good health. CDR3s include the opening cysteine and the closing phenylalanine or tryptophan. A D gene is named only where the DNA matches it firmly. Clone size, where shown, is once, few, many, or a class for clones that have expanded.

v_gene: TRBV11-3; j_gene: TRBJ1-4; abundance: few; len: 15; d_gene: TRBD1; CDR3aa: CASSFRGSTNEKLFF; CDR3nt: TGTGCCAGCAGCTTCAGGGGGTCAACTAATGAAAAACTGTTTTTT
v_gene: TRBV20-1; j_gene: TRBJ2-7; abundance: .; len: 14; d_gene: TRBD2; CDR3aa: CSAYSGGANYEQYF; CDR3nt: TGCAGTGCCTATAGCGGGGGAGCTAATTACGAGCAGTACTTC
v_gene: TRBV7-9; j_gene: TRBJ2-2; abundance: many; len: 15; d_gene: .; CDR3aa: CASSLNPLLTGELFF; CDR3nt: TGTGCCAGCAGCTTAAATCCCCTTCTCACCGGGGAGCTGTTTTTT
v_gene: TRBV4-3; j_gene: TRBJ1-4; abundance: few; len: 16; d_gene: .; CDR3aa: CASSPSKGRPNEKLFF; CDR3nt: TGCGCCAGCAGCCCTTCGAAGGGTCGGCCTAATGAAAAACTGTTTTTT
v_gene: TRBV5-1; j_gene: TRBJ2-7; abundance: .; len: 17; d_gene: .; CDR3aa: CASSLWGATRTEYEQYF; CDR3nt: TGCGCCAGCAGCTTGTGGGGGGCCACGAGAACAGAGTACGAGCAGTACTTC
v_gene: TRBV27; j_gene: TRBJ2-7; abundance: .; len: 14; d_gene: .; CDR3aa: CASSFGGRLYEQYF; CDR3nt: TGTGCCAGCAGTTTTGGAGGACGGCTTTACGAGCAGTACTTC
v_gene: TRBV9; j_gene: TRBJ1-2; abundance: .; len: 12; d_gene: .; CDR3aa: CASSRDHAGYTF; CDR3nt: TGTGCCAGCAGCAGGGACCACGCCGGCTACACCTTC
v_gene: TRBV12-3/TRBV12-4; j_gene: TRBJ2-7; abundance: few; len: 18; d_gene: .; CDR3aa: CASSFREPTVSGTYEQYF; CDR3nt: TGTGCCAGCAGTTTCCGGGAGCCGACCGTCTCCGGCACCTACGAGCAGTACTTC
v_gene: TRBV3-1; j_gene: TRBJ2-1; abundance: .; len: 20; d_gene: TRBD2; CDR3aa: CASSHYLPRTSGATYNEQFF; CDR3nt: TGTGCCAGCAGCCATTACCTCCCTAGGACTAGCGGGGCTACCTACAATGAGCAGTTCTTC
v_gene: TRBV20-1; j_gene: TRBJ1-2; abundance: few; len: 14; d_gene: .; CDR3aa: CSASGGGWSYGYTF; CDR3nt: TGCAGTGCTAGTGGGGGCGGGTGGAGCTATGGCTACACCTTC
v_gene: TRBV20-1; j_gene: TRBJ2-7; abundance: few; len: 13; d_gene: TRBD2; CDR3aa: CSASSSGTYEQYF; CDR3nt: TGCAGTGCTAGTAGTAGCGGGACCTACGAGCAGTACTTC
v_gene: TRBV27; j_gene: TRBJ2-2; abundance: .; len: 16; d_gene: .; CDR3aa: CASKVALTGNTGELFF; CDR3nt: TGTGCCAGCAAAGTCGCATTGACAGGGAACACCGGGGAGCTGTTTTTT
v_gene: TRBV27; j_gene: TRBJ2-2; abundance: .; len: 16; d_gene: TRBD2; CDR3aa: CASSFFVRELGGELFF; CDR3nt: TGTGCCAGCAGTTTTTTTGTGCGGGAGTTGGGCGGGGAGCTGTTTTTT
v_gene: TRBV29-1; j_gene: TRBJ2-5; abundance: few; len: 11; d_gene: .; CDR3aa: CSVEQQETQYF; CDR3nt: TGCAGCGTTGAGCAACAAGAGACCCAGTACTTC
v_gene: TRBV29-1; j_gene: TRBJ2-5; abundance: few; len: 12; d_gene: .; CDR3aa: CSVEDIPRAQYF; CDR3nt: TGCAGCGTTGAAGATATCCCAAGGGCCCAGTACTTC
v_gene: TRBV12-3/TRBV12-4; j_gene: TRBJ1-6; abundance: .; len: 14; d_gene: TRBD1; CDR3aa: CASSRTGRDSPLHF; CDR3nt: TGTGCCAGCAGTCGGACAGGGAGGGATTCACCCCTCCACTTT
v_gene: TRBV29-1; j_gene: TRBJ2-1; abundance: few; len: 13; d_gene: TRBD2; CDR3aa: CSVSGLAVDEQFF; CDR3nt: TGCAGCGTTTCCGGACTAGCGGTAGATGAGCAGTTCTTC
v_gene: TRBV5-1; j_gene: TRBJ2-7; abundance: .; len: 15; d_gene: TRBD2; CDR3aa: CASSGTSGGFYEQYF; CDR3nt: TGCGCCAGCAGCGGGACTAGCGGGGGTTTCTACGAGCAGTACTTC
v_gene: TRBV20-1; j_gene: TRBJ1-5; abundance: .; len: 13; d_gene: .; CDR3aa: CSAPPRARDTQHF; CDR3nt: TGCAGTGCGCCCCCGCGGGCAAGAGATACGCAGCATTTT
v_gene: TRBV29-1; j_gene: TRBJ1-2; abundance: .; len: 15; d_gene: TRBD1; CDR3aa: CSVAPRTGVPLSYTF; CDR3nt: TGCAGCGTGGCCCCCAGAACAGGGGTTCCCTTGAGCTACACCTTC
v_gene: TRBV6-1; j_gene: TRBJ2-2; abundance: few; len: 17; d_gene: TRBD1; CDR3aa: CASSRQGPGASTGELFF; CDR3nt: TGTGCCAGCAGCCGACAGGGCCCCGGGGCCTCCACCGGGGAGCTGTTTTTT
v_gene: TRBV13; j_gene: TRBJ2-7; abundance: once; len: 14; d_gene: TRBD2; CDR3aa: CASSSTGLAGEQHF; CDR3nt: TGTGCCAGCAGCAGTACGGGACTAGCGGGCGAGCAGCACTTC
v_gene: TRBV20-1; j_gene: TRBJ2-7; abundance: many; len: 13; d_gene: TRBD2; CDR3aa: CSAPIAGTYEQYF; CDR3nt: TGCAGTGCTCCAATAGCGGGTACCTACGAGCAGTACTTC
v_gene: TRBV20-1; j_gene: TRBJ2-1; abundance: .; len: 14; d_gene: TRBD2; CDR3aa: CSAQSGGRSYEQFF; CDR3nt: TGCAGTGCTCAAAGCGGGGGGCGTAGCTATGAGCAGTTCTTC
v_gene: TRBV6-1; j_gene: TRBJ2-5; abundance: .; len: 16; d_gene: .; CDR3aa: CASSPLLGPSRETQYF; CDR3nt: TGTGCCAGCAGTCCTTTACTAGGACCCTCCCGGGAGACCCAGTACTTC
v_gene: TRBV12-3/TRBV12-4; j_gene: TRBJ2-1; abundance: .; len: 15; d_gene: TRBD2; CDR3aa: CASSLRLAGGAEQFF; CDR3nt: TGTGCCAGCAGTTTACGGCTAGCGGGAGGGGCGGAGCAGTTCTTC
v_gene: TRBV6-6; j_gene: TRBJ1-2; abundance: many; len: 11; d_gene: .; CDR3aa: CASSDRYGYTF; CDR3nt: TGTGCCAGCAGTGACCGCTATGGCTACACCTTC
v_gene: TRBV6-1; j_gene: TRBJ2-7; abundance: .; len: 15; d_gene: TRBD2; CDR3aa: CASSALAGGVTEQYF; CDR3nt: TGTGCCAGCAGTGCCCTAGCGGGTGGAGTGACCGAGCAGTACTTC
v_gene: TRBV10-3; j_gene: TRBJ1-2; abundance: many; len: 15; d_gene: .; CDR3aa: CAISESPTANYGYTF; CDR3nt: TGTGCCATCAGTGAGTCCCCAACTGCTAACTATGGCTACACCTTC
v_gene: TRBV7-2; j_gene: TRBJ2-7; abundance: .; len: 11; d_gene: .; CDR3aa: CASSLGVQQYF; CDR3nt: TGTGCCAGCAGCTTAGGGGTACAGCAGTACTTC
v_gene: TRBV7-2; j_gene: TRBJ1-2; abundance: many; len: 14; d_gene: .; CDR3aa: CASSRVHKGRDYTF; CDR3nt: TGTGCCAGCAGCCGCGTACATAAGGGGCGGGACTACACCTTC